The following is a T cell receptor (beta chain) sequence with its context. No antigen is known for it. Per-base qualities were not stored, and no clone one base away is much larger. Donors were a few dozen systemically healthy Caucasian individuals from Russia aged roughly 6 to 90 years. Around 10 milliliters of peripheral blood were drawn from each donor into EDTA-treated Vacutainer tubes. Ficoll-Paque density-gradient centrifugation was used to isolate PBMCs, with at least 7 million obtained per sample. Total RNA, at least 5 micrograms per sample, was extracted from PBMCs with Trizol reagent. For every donor, flow cytometry on a PBMC aliquot measured the percentage of naive CD45RAhigh/CD27high T cells. CDR1 and CDR2 are read off the germline V gene as SGHRS and YFSETQ. V and J lose 5 bases and 1 base, and a span of 7 bases separates them. CDR3 length: 14 amino acids, cysteine to phenylalanine. This entry keeps only the CDR3 DNA: 42 bases, framed from base 1.

The record originates from a study of blood T cells in healthy people across ages (dated by TCRdb to 2014 to 2015). At the level of the whole study: In model experiments, template switching captured about one uniquely barcoded TCR beta cDNA molecule for every two T cells. To track age-related changes in TCR beta repertoire diversity, the study relied on deep sequencing normalized with unique cDNA molecular identifiers. Four age groups were formed from the donors: young (average approximately 17 years), middle-aged (around 37), aged (about 62) and long-lived (82). Donors of different ages were randomly distributed across sequencing lanes to avoid experimental bias. Using the same blood draw, the study looked at two additional independent replicas of 1 million unique cDNA reads for two donors, one aged 18 to 29 and the other aged 80 or older.

Overall study results and their limits: Observed TCR beta diversity per million T cells fell roughly linearly with age, and a significant reduction was already apparent by age roughly 40. Observed TCR beta diversity correlated strongly with the percentage of naive T cells measured by flow cytometry. Compared with the aged group, the long-lived group had more naive CD4+ T cells, fewer expanded clones and increased TCR diversity, a pattern suggesting age selection. Because donor CMV infection status was unknown, age-related changes in expanded clonotypes were potentially confounded. Estimates of total diversity from one million sequenced T cells were regarded as lower bounds and underestimates. Since profiling was done on bulk unsorted PBMCs, naive and antigen-experienced compartments could not be conclusively compared.

The protocol used for the library was 5' RACE. Instrument used: Illumina HiSeq 2500. A second PCR of about 6 to 11 cycles was performed with a sample-barcoded 5' primer and a J-beta primer mix. A template-switch 5' adaptor carrying 12 random nucleotides introduced a unique molecular identifier onto each TCR beta cDNA molecule. Each sample yielded at least 3 million CDR3-containing paired-end reads. First-strand cDNA synthesis was performed from all RNA using the Mint cDNA synthesis kit, with priming by a TRBC-specific oligonucleotide. Following uracil-DNA glycosylase treatment, all cDNA underwent a first 18-cycle PCR with the universal primers M1SS and BC2_uni_R. Under the source paper's analysis protocol: For normalization, 1 million high-quality reads, each with a distinct molecular identifier, were randomly selected from each sample. Reads with shared molecular identifiers were discarded instead of being binned into consensus sequences. MiTCR, with a Q25 quality threshold and the strictest error-elimination algorithm, was used for CDR3 identification, clonotype clustering and error correction. A nonparametric unseen species model using Euler transformation provided a lower-bound estimate of total TCR beta diversity. TCRdb reran the public reads through fastp at Q25 and MiXCR, keeping productive beta chains. Rows with a matching CDR3 protein are joined into one entry that keeps the most common DNA and genes. The V and J calls reflect TCRdb's pipeline rather than the authors' work. A total of about 290,000 distinct CDR3 sequences appear in this sample, around 30% of them only once. Approximately 28% of the sample is held by the ten biggest clonotypes.

The sequence joins TRBV5-1 to TRBJ2-6; no confident D gene assignment can be made. This TCR was sampled from a woman in her seventies in good health. Sequencing input: blood. The DNA sequence follows: TGCGCCAGCAGGTTAGGTTCTGGGGCCAACGTCCTGACTTTC. Its protein is CASRLGSGANVLTF.